This TCR beta chain emerged from a study of T cells in Graves' hyperthyroidism and ophthalmopathy. Notes on the study in general: Blood also showed most of the thyroid clonotypes that were expanded above 0.001. Ophthalmopathy was distinguished from stable hyperthyroidism by 13 V-J signatures.

Graves' hyperthyroidism showing no ophthalmopathy progression within 18 months was considered stable. Uncontrolled infection, other autoimmune disease, pregnancy and lactation each barred patients from inclusion. Concerning this clonotype itself: Its antigen is unidentified. A much more abundant neighbour one base away suggests this may be a read error.

Template material for amplifying TCR beta CDR3 regions consisted of RNA transcripts. HTBI primers were employed in a first-round RT-PCR of the TCR CDR3. MiXCR was run by TCRdb on the multiplex PCR reads, yielding one entry per CDR3 protein. Of hundreds of thousands of distinct CDR3 sequences listed, approximately 15% are singletons. Sequencing was done on a sample of blood. This TCR was recovered from a woman younger than 30 with Graves' hyperthyroidism.

The CDR3 here is CASNPLTKNTQYF. CDR3 coding DNA: TGTGCCAGCAACCCCCTGACCAAAAACACTCAGTACTTC. J is TRBJ2-4 and V is TRBV7-9; D unclear. The germline CDR1 and CDR2 sequences are SEHNR and FQNEAQ (reference sequence). The CDR3 spans 13 residues.